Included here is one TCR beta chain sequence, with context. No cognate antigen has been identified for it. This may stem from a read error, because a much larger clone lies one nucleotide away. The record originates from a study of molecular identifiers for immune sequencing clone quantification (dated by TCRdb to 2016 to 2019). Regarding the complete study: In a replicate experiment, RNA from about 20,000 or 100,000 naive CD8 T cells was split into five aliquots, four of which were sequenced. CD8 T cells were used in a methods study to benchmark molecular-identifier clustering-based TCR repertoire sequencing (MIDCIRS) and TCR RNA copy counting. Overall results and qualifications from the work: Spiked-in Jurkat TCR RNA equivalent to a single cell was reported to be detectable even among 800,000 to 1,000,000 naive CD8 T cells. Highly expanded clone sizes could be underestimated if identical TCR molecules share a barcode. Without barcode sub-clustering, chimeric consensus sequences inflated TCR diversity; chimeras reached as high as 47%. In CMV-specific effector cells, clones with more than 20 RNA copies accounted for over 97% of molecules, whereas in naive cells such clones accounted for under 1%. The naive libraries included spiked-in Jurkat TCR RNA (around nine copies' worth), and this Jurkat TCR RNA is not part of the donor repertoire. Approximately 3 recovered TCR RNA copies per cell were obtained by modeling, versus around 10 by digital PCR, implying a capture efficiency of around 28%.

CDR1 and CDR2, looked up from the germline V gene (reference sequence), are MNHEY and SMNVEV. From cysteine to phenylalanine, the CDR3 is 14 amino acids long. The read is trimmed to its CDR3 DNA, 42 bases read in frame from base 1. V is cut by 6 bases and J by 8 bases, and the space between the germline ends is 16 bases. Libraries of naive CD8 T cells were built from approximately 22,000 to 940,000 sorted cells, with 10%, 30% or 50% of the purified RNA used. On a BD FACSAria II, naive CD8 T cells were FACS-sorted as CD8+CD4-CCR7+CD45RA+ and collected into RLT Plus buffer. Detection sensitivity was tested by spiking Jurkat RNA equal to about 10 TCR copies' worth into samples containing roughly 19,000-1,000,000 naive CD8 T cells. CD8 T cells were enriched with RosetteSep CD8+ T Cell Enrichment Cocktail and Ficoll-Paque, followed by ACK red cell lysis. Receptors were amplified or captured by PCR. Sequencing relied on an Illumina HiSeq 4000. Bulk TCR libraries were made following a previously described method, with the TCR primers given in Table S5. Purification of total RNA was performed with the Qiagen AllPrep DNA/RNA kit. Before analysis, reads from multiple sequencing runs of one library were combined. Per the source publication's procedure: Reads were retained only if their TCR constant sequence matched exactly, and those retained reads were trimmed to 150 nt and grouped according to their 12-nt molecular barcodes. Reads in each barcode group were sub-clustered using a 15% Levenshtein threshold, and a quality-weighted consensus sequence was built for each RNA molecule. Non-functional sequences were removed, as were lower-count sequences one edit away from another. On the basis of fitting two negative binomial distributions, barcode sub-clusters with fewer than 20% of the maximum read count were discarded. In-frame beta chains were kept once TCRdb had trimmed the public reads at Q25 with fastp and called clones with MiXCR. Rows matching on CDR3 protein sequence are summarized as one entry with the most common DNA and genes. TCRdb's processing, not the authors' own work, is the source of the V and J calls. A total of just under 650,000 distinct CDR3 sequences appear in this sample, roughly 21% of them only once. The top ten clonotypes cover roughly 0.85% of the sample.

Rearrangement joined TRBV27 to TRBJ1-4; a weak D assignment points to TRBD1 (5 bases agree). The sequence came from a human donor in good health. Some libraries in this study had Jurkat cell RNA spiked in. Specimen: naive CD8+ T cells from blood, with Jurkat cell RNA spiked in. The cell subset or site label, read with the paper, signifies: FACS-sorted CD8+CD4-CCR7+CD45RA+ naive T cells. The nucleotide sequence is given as TGTGCCAGCAGAGCGGGACTCTCGGGAGAAAAACTGTTTTTT. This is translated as CASRAGLSGEKLFF.